The 16 T cell receptor beta chains below were found in one sample sequenced in a study of T-cell memory formation after mild COVID-19. Each CDR3 protein is one row after TCRdb ran MiXCR on the 5' RACE reads. The table has under 450,000 distinct CDR3 sequences, 20% to 25% seen once. Sequencing was done on a sample of PBMCs or a T cell subset sorted from them (not recorded which). These receptors were obtained from a man aged 18 to 29 who had mild COVID-19 (a few samples of this study predate the infection). Cell type and time point are not known.

This clonotype was counted at least ten times. This sequence joins TRBV7-2 and TRBJ2-3, with a weak D call TRBD2 (7 bases). Deletions cut 5 bases from V and 1 base from J, with 13 bases between. This CDR3 is 15 amino acids long. The germline gives CDR1 SGHTA, CDR2 FQGNSA. CDR3: CASSLGGGRTDTQYF. CDR3 DNA: TGTGCCAGCAGCCTAGGGGGGGGACGCACAGATACGCAGTATTTT.

This chain uses TRBV20-1 with TRBJ1-2, with D maybe TRBD1 (5 bases). The V gene lost 3 bases and the J gene lost 4 bases, with 15 bases spanning the gap. Germline-derived CDR1 and CDR2 are DFQATT and SNEGSKA (reference sequence). CDR3 length: 14 residues. CDR3 coding DNA: TGCAGTGCTAGTGAAGCAGGGATCCTCTATGGCTACACCTTC. It encodes CSASEAGILYGYTF.

The CDR3 DNA follows: TGTGCCAGCAGGGATGGGACTAGCGGGAAGGATACGCAGTATTTT. Translated, it gives CASRDGTSGKDTQYF. The chain links TRBV11-2 to TRBJ2-3; 13 bases line up with TRBD2. Germline loops: CDR1 SGHAT, CDR2 FQNNGV. Losses at the gene ends were 6 bases for V and 6 bases for J; bases not matched to a gene: 6. The CDR3 sequence is 15 residues long.

The rearrangement uses TRBV5-6 and TRBJ1-2, with no clear D. Germline CDR1 is SGHDT and CDR2 is YYEEEE. The CDR3 has 15 residues. Between the trimmed V and J ends, which lost 7 bases and 6 bases, there was a span of 22 bases. CDR3 sequence: CASSTSGRRANGYTF. CDR3 in DNA: TGTGCCAGCTCAACCTCAGGAAGGCGTGCAAATGGCTACACCTTC.

The chain has TRBV5-1 and TRBJ1-2; TRBD1 matches 7 bases. This CDR3 is 15 amino acids long. Germline assignment: CDR1 SGHRS and CDR2 YFSETQ. Unmatched junction bases numbered 8, after V lost 2 bases and J lost 4 bases. The CDR3 DNA follows: TGCGCCAGCAGCTTCGGATGGCAGGGGGTCTATGGCTACACCTTC. This gives the protein CASSFGWQGVYGYTF.

This chain joins TRBV5-1 and TRBJ1-4; D may be TRBD1 (5 bases). CDR3 size: 14 residues. Trimming removed 4 bases at V and 7 bases at J, with 14 bases between. Germline V gene lookup returns CDR1 SGHRS and CDR2 YFSETQ. As DNA, the CDR3 is TGCGCCAGCAGCCCCCCGGGACCCGGTGAAAAACTGTTTTTT. Translating it yields CASSPPGPGEKLFF.

A few counts support this clonotype. The rearrangement joins TRBV20-1 to TRBJ2-1; 9 positions match TRBD2. CDR3 size: 15 residues. Trimming cost V 3 bases and J 4 bases; bases outside gene matches: 7. CDR1 and CDR2 from the germline V gene are DFQATT and SNEGSKA (reference sequence). CDR3 coding DNA: TGCAGTGCTAGGAGGCGGGGGGGCGTATACAATGAGCAGTTCTTC. Encoded protein: CSARRRGGVYNEQFF.

V usage is TRBV5-1 and J usage is TRBJ2-5; possible D gene TRBD2, 5 bases. Germline lookup yields CDR1 SGHRS and CDR2 YFSETQ. The V end was cut by 4 bases, the J end by 1 base, with 14 bases between. The CDR3 extends over 15 amino acids. The CDR3 is CASSPGEGPQETQYF. DNA of the CDR3: TGCGCCAGCAGCCCAGGCGAGGGTCCCCAAGAGACCCAGTACTTC.

At least ten counts were recorded for this clonotype. The rearrangement joins TRBV7-2 to TRBJ2-3; the D gene is possibly TRBD2 (6 bases). V lost 1 base and J lost 2, with 10 bases in between. The CDR3 runs to 15 residues. Germline CDR1 reads SGHTA; CDR2 reads FQGNSA. CDR3 DNA sequence: TGTGCCAGCAGCTTAGGGCTAGCGCACACAGATACGCAGTATTTT. The encoded protein is CASSLGLAHTDTQYF.

The DNA of the CDR3 is TGTGCCAGCAGTTATGGTAACATGGGAACCGAGCAGTACGTC. This gives the protein CASSYGNMGTEQYV. J is TRBJ2-7 and V is TRBV6-2 or TRBV6-3; D gene uncertain. Trimming took off 3 bases at V and 6 bases at J, with 15 bases between the two ends. Germline assignment: CDR1 MNHEY and CDR2 SVGEGT. The CDR3 is made up of 14 amino acids.

This chain links TRBV10-3 with TRBJ2-3; D ambiguous. CDR1 and CDR2 from the germline V gene are ENHRY and SYGVKD. Trimming removed 0 bases from V and 7 bases from J, with 17 bases in between. The CDR3 contains 16 residues. CDR3 nucleotide sequence: TGTGCCATCAGTGAGTCTAGGCAGAGCCCAGTTAATACGCAGTATTTT. This encodes CAISESRQSPVNTQYF.

This rearrangement joins TRBV6-2 or TRBV6-3 to TRBJ2-2; the D gene is possibly TRBD2 (6 bases). This CDR3 spans 15 amino acids. Trimming stripped 6 bases from V and 1 base from J, with 12 bases between. Looked up from germline, CDR1 is MNHEY and CDR2 is SVGEGT. CDR3 DNA sequence: TGTGCCAGCAGGGACCTAGCGAGGAACACCGGGGAGCTGTTTTTT. Its protein is CASRDLARNTGELFF.

V and J are TRBV6-5 and TRBJ1-1; D not certain. V shed 10 bases and J shed 1 base, with 10 bases lying between them. CDR3 size: 12 residues. Germline V lookup: CDR1 MNHEY, CDR2 SVGAGI. This chain's CDR3 is CATQAPNTEAFF. In nucleotides, the CDR3 is TGTGCCACTCAGGCCCCGAACACTGAAGCTTTCTTT.

The chain uses TRBV7-9 and TRBJ1-2, with D possibly being TRBD1 (5 bases). The germline gives CDR1 SEHNR, CDR2 FQNEAQ (reference sequence). The germline V and J ends were trimmed by 3 bases and 5 bases, with 10 bases remaining between them. CDR3 size: 13 residues. CDR3 protein: CASSLSRVYGYTF. The CDR3 bases are TGTGCCAGCAGCTTGAGCAGGGTGTATGGCTACACCTTC.

This clonotype was seen only a few times. The chain combines TRBV4-1 with TRBJ1-2, with D possibly matching TRBD1 (5 bases). Trimming took 0 bases from V and 0 from J, leaving 11 bases between them. The CDR3 consists of 16 residues. From germline, CDR1 is MGHRA and CDR2 YSYEKL. The CDR3 sequence: CASSQESGTANYGYTF. CDR3 sequence (DNA): TGCGCCAGCAGCCAAGAATCGGGGACGGCTAACTATGGCTACACCTTC.

The CDR3 protein is CASSITWNQPQHF. The CDR3 DNA reads TGTGCCAGCAGTATAACGTGGAATCAGCCCCAGCATTTT. This chain uses TRBV12-3 or TRBV12-4 with TRBJ1-5; no clear D gene. The germline V and J ends were trimmed by 5 bases and 4 bases, with 9 bases remaining between them. This CDR3 comprises 13 residues.